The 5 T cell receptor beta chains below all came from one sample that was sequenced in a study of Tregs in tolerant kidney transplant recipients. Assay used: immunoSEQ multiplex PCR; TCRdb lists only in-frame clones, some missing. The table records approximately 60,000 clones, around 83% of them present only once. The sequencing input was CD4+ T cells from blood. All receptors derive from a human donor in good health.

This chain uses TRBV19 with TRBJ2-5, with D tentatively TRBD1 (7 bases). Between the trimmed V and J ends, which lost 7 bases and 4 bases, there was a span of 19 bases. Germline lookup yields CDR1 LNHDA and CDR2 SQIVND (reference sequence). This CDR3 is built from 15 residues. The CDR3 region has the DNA TGTGCCAGTACCCCCGCGGGACAGCCTAGAGAGACCCAGTACTTC. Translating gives CASTPAGQPRETQYF.

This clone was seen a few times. CDR3 in DNA: TGTGCCAGCAGCTCAACACAGGGAAGGTCTGGAAACACCATATATTTT. The encoded protein is CASSSTQGRSGNTIYF. The chain joins TRBV5-6 to TRBJ1-3; perhaps TRBD1 as D (6 bases). With 3 bases removed from V and 1 base from J, the gap between germline ends came to 14 bases. Germline CDR1 SGHDT, CDR2 YYEEEE. This CDR3 comprises 16 residues.

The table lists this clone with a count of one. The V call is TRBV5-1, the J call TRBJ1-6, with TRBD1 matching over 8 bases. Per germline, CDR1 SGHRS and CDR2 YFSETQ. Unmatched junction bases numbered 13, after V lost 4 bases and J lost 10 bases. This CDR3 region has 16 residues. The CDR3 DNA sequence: TGCGCCAGCAGCCCATCCCCGGGACAGGCGTCCTCACCCCTCCACTTT. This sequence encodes CASSPSPGQASSPLHF.

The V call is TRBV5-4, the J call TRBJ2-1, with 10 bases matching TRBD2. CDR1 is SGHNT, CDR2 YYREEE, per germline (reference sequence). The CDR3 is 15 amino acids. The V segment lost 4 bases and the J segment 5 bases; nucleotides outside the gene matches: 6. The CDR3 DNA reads TGTGCCAGCAGCGCGACTAGCGGGCCTCACAATGAGCAGTTCTTC. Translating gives CASSATSGPHNEQFF. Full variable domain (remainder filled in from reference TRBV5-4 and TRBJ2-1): ETGVTQSPTHLIKTRGQQVTLRCSSQSGHNTVSWYQQALGQGPQFIFQYYREEENGRGNFPPRFSGLQFPNYSSELNVNALELDDSALYLCASSATSGPHNEQFFGPGTRLTVL.

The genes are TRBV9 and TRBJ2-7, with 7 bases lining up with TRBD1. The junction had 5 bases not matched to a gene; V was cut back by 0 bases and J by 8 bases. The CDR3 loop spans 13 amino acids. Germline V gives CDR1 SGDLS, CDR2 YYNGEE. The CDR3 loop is CASSVEGQSQQYF. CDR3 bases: TGTGCCAGCAGCGTAGAGGGACAGTCTCAGCAGTACTTC.